The 3 T cell receptor beta chains below all came from one sample that was sequenced in a study of T cell responses to AZD1222 COVID-19 vaccine (dated by TCRdb to 2020 to 2022). To prepare the library, the immunoSEQ multiplex PCR assay was applied. The clones in this table, taken by TCRdb from immuneACCESS, are in-frame only. Not every clone is retained; where verified, under half of the shortfall comes from an unresolved V gene, and the cause of the rest is unknown. Present in this sample are approximately 140,000 clones, about 92% of which were seen just once. The top ten clonotypes cover about 5% of the sample. What the time point label conveys for this sample: baseline before first vaccination. This sample comprised peripheral blood, obtained on day 0 of AZD1222 vaccination. These receptors came from an adult in good health.

This chain connects TRBV4-3 to TRBJ2-2, with 10 positions matching TRBD2. V lost 4 bases to trimming and J lost 5 bases; unmatched junction nucleotides: 10. There are 17 residues in the CDR3. From germline, CDR1 is LGHNA and CDR2 YSLEER. In nucleotides, the CDR3 is TGCGCCAGCAGCCCCCCTCCGGGACTAGCGCCAACCGGGGAGCTGTTTTTT. Residues: CASSPPPGLAPTGELFF.

This clone was observed a single time. This chain connects TRBV7-6 to TRBJ2-5, with 10 nucleotides matching TRBD2. From germline, CDR1 is SGHVS and CDR2 FNYEAQ. The CDR3 sequence is 16 residues long. The junction had 8 bases not matched to a gene; V was cut back by 4 bases and J by 3 bases. The CDR3 is CASSSLAGRGEETQYF. In nucleotides, the CDR3 is TGTGCCAGCAGCTCACTAGCGGGAAGAGGGGAAGAGACCCAGTACTTC. The full variable domain, in which reference TRBV7-6 and TRBJ2-5 provide the parts outside the CDR3, is GAGVSQSPRYKVTKRGQDVALRCDPISGHVSLYWYRQALGQGPEFLTYFNYEAQQDKSGLPNDRFSAERPEGSISTLTIQRTEQRDSAMYRCASSSLAGRGEETQYFGPGTRLLVL.

This chain links TRBV9 with TRBJ2-7; perhaps D is TRBD1 or TRBD2 (5 bases each). Trimming took off 2 bases at V and 3 bases at J, with 12 bases between the two ends. The CDR3 sequence is 14 residues long. Germline V gene sequence: CDR1 SGDLS, CDR2 YYNGEE. DNA of the CDR3: TGTGCCAGCAGCGTGAGGGACGGATACTACGAGCAGTACTTC. Its translation is CASSVRDGYYEQYF.